This T cell receptor (beta chain) came from a study of blood T cell repertoires in COVID-19. Sequencing was performed with immunoSEQ multiplex PCR; in TCRdb, only in-frame clones are kept and a portion is missing. The table has some 200,000 clones, about 81% seen once; the top ten hold around 8.8%. CDR3 length: 13 residues. The germline V gene encodes CDR1 SGHDN and CDR2 FVKESK. Trimming took off 0 bases at V and 8 bases at J, with 10 bases between the two ends. Sequenced sample: PBMCs or T cells enriched from blood (not recorded which). The TCR comes from a man in his forties or fifties who had recovered from COVID-19. The rearrangement links TRBV14 to TRBJ1-2, with no clear D. The CDR3 loop reads CASSQEPVRGYTF. The CDR3 coding sequence is TGTGCCAGCAGCCAAGAACCGGTGCGGGGCTACACCTTC.